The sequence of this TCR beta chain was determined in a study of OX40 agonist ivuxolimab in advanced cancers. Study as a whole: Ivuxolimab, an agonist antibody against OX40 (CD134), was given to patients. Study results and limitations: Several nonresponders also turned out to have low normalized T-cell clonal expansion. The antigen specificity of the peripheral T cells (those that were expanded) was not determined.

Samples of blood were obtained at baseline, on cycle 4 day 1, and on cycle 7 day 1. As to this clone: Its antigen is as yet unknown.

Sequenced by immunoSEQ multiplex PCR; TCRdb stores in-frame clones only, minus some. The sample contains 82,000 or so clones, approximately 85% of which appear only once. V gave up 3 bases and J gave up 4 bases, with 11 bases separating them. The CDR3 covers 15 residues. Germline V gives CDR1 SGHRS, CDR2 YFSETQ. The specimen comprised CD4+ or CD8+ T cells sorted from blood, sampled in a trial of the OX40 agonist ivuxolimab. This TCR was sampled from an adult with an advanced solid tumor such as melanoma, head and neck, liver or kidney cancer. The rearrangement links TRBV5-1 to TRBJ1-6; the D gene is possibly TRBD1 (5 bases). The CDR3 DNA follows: TGCGCCAGCAGCTGGGGCGGGGATTATAATTCACCCCTCCACTTT. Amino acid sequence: CASSWGGDYNSPLHF.